The rows below give T cell receptor beta chains drawn from one sample of a study of blood T cells in healthy people across ages. MiXCR was run by TCRdb on the 5' RACE reads, yielding one entry per CDR3 protein. The sample includes some 900,000 distinct CDR3 sequences, under 35% of them seen just once. Sequenced: blood. The origin of the receptors is a woman aged 80 or older in good health. The conserved cysteine and the conserved F or W are not part of the CDR3 here. Some rows have no size entry. The others give once, few or many, or a class for an expanded clone.

TRBV3-1	TRBJ2-4	NA	ASSQNRGLQY
TRBV3-1	TRBJ1-6	NA	ASSTGTGRSPPH
TRBV28	TRBJ2-7	many	ASSFWQGNYEQY
TRBV10-3	TRBJ1-1	NA	AISEGAVTEAF
TRBV18	TRBJ1-1	NA	ASSLRGWRNTEAF
TRBV27	TRBJ2-1	NA	ASSLFGSRGNEQF
TRBV20-1	TRBJ2-5	many	SATGQGPRETQY
TRBV20-1	TRBJ2-7	NA	SAAGTSATYEQY
TRBV12-3/TRBV12-4	TRBJ2-1	many	ASSSGTGPYNEQF
TRBV5-1	TRBJ2-2	NA	ASSPPGGNTGELF
TRBV10-3	TRBJ1-4	NA	AISNRQGVNEKLF
TRBV7-2	TRBJ1-2	many	ASSIQGRGLSNYGYT
TRBV12-3/TRBV12-4	TRBJ2-3	NA	ASSFRETSDVQY
TRBV5-1	TRBJ2-3	many	ASSLFGGTDTQY
TRBV6-2/TRBV6-3	TRBJ2-7	NA	ASGTGPPSYEQY
TRBV3-1	TRBJ2-3	many	ASSQGRIDTQY
TRBV24-1	TRBJ2-1	many	ATSDSSGGTYNEQF
TRBV6-5	TRBJ2-5	many	ASSYTFRDLADPVQETQY
TRBV20-1	TRBJ1-2	NA	SARDGGTGPNYGYT
TRBV6-5	TRBJ1-2	NA	ASSYGSTSYGYT
TRBV10-3	TRBJ2-1	once	AISGDRDYNEQF
TRBV6-1	TRBJ2-7	NA	ASSEMGLGSPYEQY